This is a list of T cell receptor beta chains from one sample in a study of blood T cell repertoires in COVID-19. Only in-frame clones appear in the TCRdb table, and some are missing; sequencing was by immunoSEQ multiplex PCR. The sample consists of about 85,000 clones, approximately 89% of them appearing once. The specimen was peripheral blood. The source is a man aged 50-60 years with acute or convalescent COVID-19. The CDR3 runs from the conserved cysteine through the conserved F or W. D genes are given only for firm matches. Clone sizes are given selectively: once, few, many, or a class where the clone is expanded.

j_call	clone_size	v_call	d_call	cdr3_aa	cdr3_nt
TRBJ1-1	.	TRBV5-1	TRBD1	CASSFGTGGIAEAFF	TGCGCCAGCAGCTTCGGGACAGGCGGGATTGCTGAAGCTTTCTTT
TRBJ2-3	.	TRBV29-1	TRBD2	CSVDKAGGLADTQYF	TGCAGCGTTGACAAGGCGGGGGGGCTCGCAGATACGCAGTATTTT
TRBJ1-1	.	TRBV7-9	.	CASSLITGWVETEAFF	TGTGCCAGCAGCTTAATCACAGGGTGGGTTGAAACTGAAGCTTTCTTT
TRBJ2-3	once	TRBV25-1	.	CASRGWRVGTDTQYF	TGTGCCAGCAGGGGTTGGAGGGTTGGAACAGATACGCAGTATTTT
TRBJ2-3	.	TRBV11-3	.	CASSLGGPTDPQYF	TGTGCCAGCAGCTTAGGCGGCCCGACGGATCCGCAGTATTTT
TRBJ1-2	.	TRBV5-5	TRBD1	CASSLEGARGYTF	TGTGCCAGCAGCTTGGAGGGGGCAAGGGGCTACACCTTC
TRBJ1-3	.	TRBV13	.	CASSLWSRAGNTIYF	TGTGCCAGCAGCTTGTGGTCTCGAGCTGGAAACACCATATATTTT
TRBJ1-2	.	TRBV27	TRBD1	CASSAWTGVGYTF	TGTGCCAGCAGTGCCTGGACAGGGGTTGGCTACACCTTC
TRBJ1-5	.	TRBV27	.	CASSLNAGPHQPQHF	TGTGCCAGCAGTTTGAACGCGGGCCCACATCAGCCCCAGCATTTT
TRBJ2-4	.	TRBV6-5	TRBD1	CASSRGQPPKNIQYF	TGTGCCAGCAGCCGGGGACAGCCCCCCAAAAACATTCAGTACTTC
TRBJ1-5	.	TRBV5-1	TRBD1	CASSSQGRDQPQHF	TGCGCCAGCAGCTCACAGGGGCGGGATCAGCCCCAGCATTTT
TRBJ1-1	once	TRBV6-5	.	CASQAGNTEAFF	TGTGCCAGCCAAGCAGGGAACACTGAAGCTTTCTTT
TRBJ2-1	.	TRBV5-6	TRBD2	CASSQITSGRLSSYNEQFF	TGTGCCAGCAGTCAGATCACTAGCGGGAGGTTGAGCTCCTACAATGAGCAGTTCTTC
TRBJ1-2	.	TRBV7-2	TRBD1	CASSLDSRGRGYMESYTF	TGTGCCAGCAGCTTAGATAGCAGGGGGCGGGGCTATATGGAGAGCTACACCTTC
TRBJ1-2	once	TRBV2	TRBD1	CASSEAGQGYGYTF	TGTGCCAGCAGTGAAGCCGGACAGGGCTATGGCTACACCTTC
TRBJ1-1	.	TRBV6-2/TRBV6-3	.	CASSLPIRGTEAFF	TGTGCCAGCAGCCTACCTATTAGGGGCACTGAAGCTTTCTTT
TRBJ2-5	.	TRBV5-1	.	CASSSQGGHEETQYF	TGCGCCAGCAGCTCCCAGGGGGGACATGAGGAGACCCAGTACTTC